The T cell receptor (beta chain) described here comes from a study of patients and donors after allogeneic stem cell transplantation. TCRdb passed the RT-PCR reads through MiXCR, listing each CDR3 protein once. Among over 200,000 distinct CDR3 sequences listed, around 40% were seen once. This clonotype came up a few times. The sequence came from a human donor who was either an allogeneic HSCT recipient or a stem cell or donor lymphocyte infusion donor (not recorded which). It is not recorded whose cells these are; they may come from a transplant donor. The material sequenced was blood, either unsorted or a sorted T cell fraction (not recorded which).

The CDR3: CASSYRAQNTEAFF. The DNA of the CDR3 is TGTGCCAGCAGTTACAGGGCACAGAACACTGAAGCTTTCTTT. The J gene is TRBJ1-1, the V gene TRBV6-6; no definite D call. CDR3 size: 14 residues. Between the trimmed V and J ends, which lost 2 bases and 1 base, there was a span of 8 bases. Germline V gene data show CDR1 as MNHNY and CDR2 as SVGAGI (reference sequence).